This TCR beta chain was sequenced for a study of cytomegalovirus exposure and HLA in healthy donors (TCRdb year 2017). Describing the broader study: An earlier analysis of approximately 640 of the donors reported 250 to 300 Gb of sequence data and some 120 million unique TCR beta sequences from 190 million or so T cells. The study aimed to test whether signatures of past pathogen exposure could be identified by cataloging public T cell receptors. Among about 360 genotyped donors of the cohort, an average of approximately 250,000 unique TCR beta nucleotide sequences were sequenced per donor, around a sixth of them non-productive. Genome-wide SNP genotypes for about 65% of the 666 donors were used in a later genetic analysis, which treated that subset as a discovery cohort. An earlier analysis of around 640 of the donors used high-throughput TCR beta sequencing to judge whether each TCR beta V gene segment behaved as functional or pseudogenic. The number of typed donors differed by locus: about 629-630 for A, B, C, DRB1 and DQB1; 500 to 550 for DQA1; approximately 600 for DPA1; and some 470 for DPB1. Because of strong linkage in the cohort, five DR-DQ haplotypes were treated as single units for association and clustering. HLA typing covered class I and class II loci at four-digit resolution. Roughly 300 gigabases of sequencing data and 78 million or so unique TCR sequences were included in an early release covering several hundred HLA-typed donors. The study combined high-throughput TCR immunosequencing, statistical association of individual TCRs with disease status, and machine learning to predict cytomegalovirus infection status. Donor age, sex, ethnicity and CMV serostatus were compiled alongside the repertoire data. Of the approximately 400 genotyped donors, 70% to 90% were placed in the genetic ancestry cluster associated with self-reported Caucasian donors. The study used immunosequencing to profile the T cell repertoires of approximately 690 subjects and linked those repertoires to cytomegalovirus serostatus. A separate validation cohort of some 130 different subjects was used in addition to the approximately 670-subject first cohort. To study patterns of TCR occurrence, a later analysis re-analyzed previously published TCR beta repertoires from 666 donors and added high-resolution HLA genotyping. Every discovery cohort repertoire had been produced on one sequencing platform. In the later analysis, no new phenotypic data were used to find candidate immune exposures; instead, reliance was placed on TCR beta sequences and their occurrence across donors. On the study overall, not on this receptor specifically: In an earlier analysis of more than 500 of the donors, most TCR beta V segments appeared in productive rearrangements about 87% or about 30% of the time, broadly matching IMGT annotations. Because counts were too low, about 18 rarely observed V segments, including chromosome 9 orphons, were excluded from the earlier analysis of about 500 of the donors. In a later analysis, most CMV-associated TCR beta chains were found to appear HLA-restricted, with HLA associations seemingly driven largely by CMV exposure. At a false discovery rate of 0.05, a later analysis linked fewer than 20,000 TCR beta sequences to specific HLA alleles. In a later genetic analysis, a missense DCLRE1C variant was associated with V-gene and J-gene trimming of TCR beta chains, and the association was replicated in an independent cohort. This cohort had only TCR beta chains sequenced, and the lack of alpha or paired-chain data limited which features could be detected. Correlated functional status among segregating V segments might be attributable to linkage disequilibrium, but an unknown experimental factor could not be ruled out. A group of highly shared sequence variants was considered likely to be a technical artifact of the sequencing pipeline. The authors suggested that the approach could potentially be extended to other disease states and immunological phenotypes. In a later analysis, the rate of TCR association differed among HLA loci, with DRB1 alleles having the most associated TCRs and HLA-C alleles having the fewest. Roughly uniform sequencing depth across donors was assumed in presence/absence analyses, although this assumption may not hold. Assigning TCR associations to individual alleles was difficult when HLA alleles, especially DR and DQ, strongly co-occurred. A later genetic analysis reported fewer N-insertions in productive TCRs among donors in an Asian-associated ancestry cluster than the roughly 620-donor mean. CMV serostatus was the only immune exposure information available for the cohort. In the study, around 150 TCR beta chains were listed as associated with cytomegalovirus. Three of the identified cytomegalovirus-associated TCR beta chains were confirmed in vitro to be specific for cytomegalovirus antigens. HLA typing was unavailable for some donors at each locus, so association tests used only the typed subset. A further reported finding was that TCR beta sequences accurately predicted the HLA-A and HLA-B alleles for most subjects in the first cohort. Some IMGT-functional V segments, including TRBV6-2 and TRBV6-3, could not be told apart with the 87-base-pair reads, so those segments were excluded. The classifier was reported to diagnose cytomegalovirus status with high specificity and sensitivity in both the original and validation cohorts. While some public TCRs were present in many individuals, most TCR sequences turned up only very rarely across donors. In a later analysis, several top co-occurrence clusters were reported to appear linked to parvovirus B19, influenza, CMV and Epstein-Barr virus. A later analysis found that HLA-associated TCR beta chains were more clonally expanded and had lower generation probabilities than equally common non-associated chains.

The cohort was made up of several hundred healthy bone marrow donors. At the time of sampling, all cohort members were nominally healthy, though unrecorded immune exposures were likely present. The donor tested CMV seropositive and was one of the 289 seropositive cohort members. Each donor provided a peripheral blood sample, and peripheral blood mononuclear cells were used for TCR beta sequencing. Genomic DNA was extracted from the blood cell samples with the Qiagen DNeasy Blood Extraction Kit. The method behind the library was the immunoSEQ multiplex PCR assay. For the multiplex PCR, a mixture combining 60 forward primers for TCR Vbeta segments and 13 reverse primers for TCR Jbeta segments was used. The CDR3 region of rearranged TCR beta genes was amplified from genomic DNA by a multiplex PCR assay. Amplified TCR beta libraries were sequenced as 87-base-pair reads on the Illumina HiSeq System. The authors' pipeline ran thus. A later analysis tallied 75 million to 85 million unique TCR beta chains across the 666 repertoires, and about 12 million of those chains were shared by two or more donors. A nearest-neighbor algorithm error-corrected the raw reads and collapsed the reads into unique sequences, merging closely related sequences to remove PCR and sequencing errors. CDR3 sequences were aligned to IMGT reference sequences to assign V, D and J gene segments. Each retained sequence needed at least a six-nucleotide match to both a V gene segment and a J gene segment. A rearrangement was called productive if the CDR3 had no stop codons and remained in frame with V and J, and every other rearrangement was called non-productive. Following IMGT convention, CDR3 was defined as the stretch from the second conserved V-encoded cysteine up to the conserved J-encoded phenylalanine. Sequences without an unambiguous match to a single V gene segment were excluded from the earlier analysis of about 630 of the donors. An earlier analysis of a few hundred of the donors called V segments functional above 56.7% productive rearrangements and segregating when the between-donor standard deviation exceeded 5%. A statistical classification framework was developed to diagnose cytomegalovirus status using the catalog of TCR beta chain sequences. V and J gene assignment, in a later analysis, came from comparing TCR nucleotide sequences with IMGT/GENE-DB human TR gene sequences. In a later analysis, CDR3 sequences and most-parsimonious VDJ recombination scenarios were assigned using the TCRdist pipeline. In a later analysis, every TCR beta chain was defined by the combination of its CDR3 amino acid sequence and its V-gene family, and reads without a unique V-gene family were dropped. As a way to deal with suspected cross-contamination and a sequencing artifact, a later analysis dropped 592 nucleotide sequences that were highly shared and had low generation probability. For each public chain, a later analysis derived a clonal expansion index from normalized ranks of inferred template counts within each repertoire. A later analysis computed generation probabilities with a VDJ recombination model fitted to out-of-frame rearrangements, and checked the results against IGoR. A later analysis scored TCR-TCR, TCR-HLA and TCR-CMV co-occurrence with hypergeometric tests, applying a repertoire-size bias correction to TCR pairs. False discovery rates were estimated in a later analysis by permuting HLA or CMV assignments 20 times. In a later analysis, co-occurring TCRs were grouped using DBSCAN, with TCRdist sequence similarity added in when clustering inside HLA-allele-positive subsets. Repertoires with fewer than 30,000 or more than 120,000 public chains were left out of co-occurrence clustering, as were a handful of repertoires with anomalous nucleotide sharing. Entries here come from immuneACCESS through TCRdb and include only in-frame sequences with V and J called. Some clones fail to appear in such tables; in the studies checked, an unresolved V gene covers under half of the shortfall, and the cause of the remainder is unknown. V and J calls and clone size follow that table, whereas D and trimming were derived from the DNA. The sample yields roughly 190,000 clones; around four fifths were counted once. The ten largest clones take up over 1.5% of the sample.

From its cysteine to its phenylalanine, the CDR3 spans 17 amino acids. This entry keeps only the CDR3 DNA: 51 bases, framed from base 1. The germline V gene specifies MDHEN as CDR1 and SYDVKM as CDR2. V and J are trimmed by 7 bases and 3 bases, and the gene matches miss 15 bases of the junction. As to this clone: The antigen it binds to is not known. Nothing much larger sits one base from this clone, and base qualities are not available.

The sequence came from a man aged 35 to 55 in good health and CMV-seropositive. What was sequenced was PBMCs. This chain is built from TRBV28 and TRBJ2-4; 7 bases in the junction line up with TRBD2. This receptor carries the CDR3 CASTPSAGVTVKNIQYF. Here is the DNA: TGTGCCAGCACCCCCAGCGCGGGAGTCACGGTCAAAAACATTCAGTACTTC. Here the CDR3 is joined to the reference TRBV28 and TRBJ2-4 genes, and the full variable domain is: DVKVTQSSRYLVKRTGEKVFLECVQDMDHENMFWYRQDPGLGLRLIYFSYDVKMKEKGDIPEGYSVSREKKERFSLILESASTNQTSMYLCASTPSAGVTVKNIQYFGAGTRLSVL.